Listed here are 31 T cell receptor beta chains from one sample, sequenced in a study of T-cell reconstitution after alpha-beta-depleted transplantation in children. TCRbeta library preparation incorporated unique molecular identifiers. One entry per CDR3 protein, called by TCRdb with MiXCR from the PCR reads. In the table there are 500,000 to 750,000 distinct CDR3 sequences, roughly 13% of which are singletons. Sequencing used PBMCs, mostly from graft donor cells, obtained 360 days after TCRalphabeta/CD19-depleted stem cell transplant. All receptors derive from a male patient between 5 and 17 years old who had a stem cell transplant for acute myeloid leukemia, so the T cells may come from the graft donor.

The V and J genes are TRBV6-5 and TRBJ2-2; no clear D. CDR1 and CDR2 (germline): MNHEY, SVGAGI. The length of the CDR3 is 14 residues. Trimming removed 0 bases from V and 0 bases from J, with 2 bases in between. DNA of the CDR3: TGTGCCAGCAGTTACTCTACGAACACCGGGGAGCTGTTTTTT. It codes for CASSYSTNTGELFF.

The chain joins TRBV18 to TRBJ1-1, with a tentative D call TRBD1 (5 bases). This CDR3 comprises 17 residues. Between the trimmed V and J ends, which lost 0 bases and 5 bases, there was a span of 19 bases. The germline CDR1 and CDR2 sequences are KGHSH and LQKENI. CDR3 protein: CASSPPIRDRRGTEAFF. CDR3 in DNA: TGTGCCAGCTCACCACCGATTAGGGACCGGAGAGGGACTGAAGCTTTCTTT.

In its sample, this clonotype was seen many times. V usage is TRBV4-2 and J usage is TRBJ2-1; D is undetermined. CDR1 is LGHNA and CDR2 is YNFKEQ in the germline V gene. Trimming stripped 1 base from V and 2 bases from J, with 12 bases between. This CDR3 region has 16 residues. CDR3 amino acids: CASSQVSFLTYNEQFF. CDR3 DNA sequence: TGTGCCAGCAGCCAAGTGTCTTTTCTCACCTACAATGAGCAGTTCTTC.

This clonotype was observed at least ten times. The chain links TRBV28 to TRBJ2-7; D gene ambiguous. The CDR3 totals 16 residues. V was shortened by 6 bases and J by 2 bases, with 20 bases between the two germline ends. CDR1 MDHEN and CDR2 SYDVKM come from the germline V gene. This CDR3 is CASSYRSARLTYEQYF. The CDR3 DNA reads as TGTGCCAGCAGCTACCGGTCGGCACGTCTCACCTACGAGCAGTACTTC. Combining the CDR3 with reference TRBV28 and TRBJ2-7 gives the whole variable domain DVKVTQSSRYLVKRTGEKVFLECVQDMDHENMFWYRQDPGLGLRLIYFSYDVKMKEKGDIPEGYSVSREKKERFSLILESASTNQTSMYLCASSYRSARLTYEQYFGPGTRLTVT.

This clonotype was counted many times. This chain joins TRBV21-1 and TRBJ2-7; the table's TRBD2 call for D was not verified on the DNA. TRBV21-1 is recorded as a pseudogene. The CDR3 spans 19 residues. The CDR3: CASSKAKGPSGSSDYEQYF. The CDR3 DNA is TGTGCCAGCAGCAAAGCGAAGGGGCCTAGCGGGAGCTCGGACTACGAGCAGTACTTC.

V is TRBV5-1 and J is TRBJ2-1, with a weak D call TRBD2 (5 bases). This CDR3 is 15 amino acids long. The ends were cut back, 4 bases at V and 6 bases at J, with 17 bases in the middle. Germline assignment: CDR1 SGHRS and CDR2 YFSETQ. DNA of the CDR3: TGCGCCAGCAGCACAGACCCGGGAACAATCAATGAGCAGTTCTTC. It is translated as CASSTDPGTINEQFF.

This clonotype appeared many times. The rearrangement joins TRBV6-2 or TRBV6-3 to TRBJ2-7; D gene uncertain. V lost 4 bases, J lost 0 bases, and 7 bases lay in between. Per the germline V gene, CDR1 is MNHEY and CDR2 is SVGEGT. CDR3 size: 13 residues. The CDR3 loop is CASSWGSSYEQYF. In DNA form, the CDR3 reads TGTGCCAGCAGTTGGGGTAGCTCCTACGAGCAGTACTTC.

The chain couples TRBV18 to TRBJ2-3, with TRBD1 matching 9 bases. Germline V lookup: CDR1 KGHSH, CDR2 LQKENI. There are 16 residues in the CDR3. Trimming at V came to 2 bases and at J to 5 bases, leaving 8 bases not matched to a gene. In DNA, the CDR3 is TGTGCCAGCTCACCAGGGGACAGGGCGCTGAGAGATACGCAGTATTTT. It codes for CASSPGDRALRDTQYF.

This clonotype turned up a few times. The rearrangement uses TRBV15 and TRBJ2-3; 7 bases match TRBD2. The CDR3 totals 16 residues. CDR1 is LNHNV, CDR2 YYDKDF, per germline (reference sequence). Trimming cost V 0 bases and J 2 bases; bases outside gene matches: 5. CDR3: CATSREIAGPTDTQYF. The CDR3 coding sequence is TGTGCCACCAGCAGAGAAATAGCGGGCCCCACAGATACGCAGTATTTT.

This clonotype has a handful of counts. This chain joins TRBV7-9 and TRBJ2-7; tentative D call: TRBD2 (6 bases). CDR1 and CDR2 from the germline V gene are SEHNR and FQNEAQ (reference sequence). V lost 2 bases, J lost 2 bases, and 10 bases lay in between. The CDR3 has 14 residues. The CDR3 loop reads CASSLTGRTYEQYF. In nucleotides, the CDR3 is TGTGCCAGCAGCTTAACCGGGAGAACCTACGAGCAGTACTTC.

This rearrangement joins TRBV12-3 or TRBV12-4 to TRBJ2-4; 9 nucleotides align to TRBD2. This CDR3 region has 15 residues. Trimming cost V 6 bases and J 6 bases; bases outside gene matches: 9. The CDR3 region has the DNA TGTGCCAGCAGCCCGTCCGGAGCGGGAGGAAACATTCAGTACTTC. Protein: CASSPSGAGGNIQYF.

The chain has TRBV9 and TRBJ1-2; D remains ambiguous. In germline, CDR1 is SGDLS, CDR2 YYNGEE. The CDR3 loop spans 14 amino acids. Trimming shortened V by 0 bases and J by 4 bases, and 10 bases separated the two germline ends. The CDR3 here is CASSVGTASYGYTF. Here the CDR3 DNA reads TGTGCCAGCAGCGTAGGGACGGCCTCCTATGGCTACACCTTC.

CDR3 sequence reads: CASSPPYSTGWGSGRPYNEQFF. The CDR3 DNA is TGTGCCAGCAGCCCCCCTTATTCGACAGGGTGGGGTAGCGGGAGGCCCTACAATGAGCAGTTCTTC. The chain employs TRBV4-2 and TRBJ2-1; 10 bases align to TRBD2. The CDR3 has 22 amino acids. V lost 4 bases to trimming and J lost 2 bases; unmatched junction nucleotides: 23. Germline V gives CDR1 LGHNA, CDR2 YNFKEQ.

This chain joins TRBV19 and TRBJ2-7; 13 nucleotides align to TRBD2. The CDR3 is 18 residues long. Germline-derived CDR1 and CDR2 are LNHDA and SQIVND (reference sequence). Trimming took 6 bases from V and 4 from J; bases not matched to a gene: 15. DNA for the CDR3: TGTGCCAGTAGCCAGCGGACTAGCGGGAGTTATCGGGAGTACGAGCAGTACTTC. Translation: CASSQRTSGSYREYEQYF. The full variable domain, in which reference TRBV19 and TRBJ2-7 provide the parts outside the CDR3, is DGGITQSPKYLFRKEGQNVTLSCEQNLNHDAMYWYRQDPGQGLRLIYYSQIVNDFQKGDIAEGYSVSREKKESFPLTVTSAQKNPTAFYLCASSQRTSGSYREYEQYFGPGTRLTVT.

This clonotype appeared many times. The chain is built from TRBV29-1 and TRBJ2-2, with TRBD2 matching 13 bases. This CDR3 contains 17 residues. Germline values: CDR1 SQVTM, CDR2 ANQGSEA. V lost 5 bases, J lost 3 bases, and 9 bases stayed unmatched. This CDR3 is CSVYIPTSGRYTGELFF. The CDR3 DNA reads as TGCAGCGTTTATATCCCGACTAGCGGGAGGTACACCGGGGAGCTGTTTTTT.

The sample holds a few counts of this clonotype. The rearrangement uses TRBV9 and TRBJ2-3; D not resolved. V was trimmed by 3 bases and J by 6 bases, leaving 8 bases between them. Looked up from germline, CDR1 is SGDLS and CDR2 is YYNGEE. The CDR3 totals 12 residues. CDR3: CASSASMDTQYF. In DNA, the CDR3 is TGTGCCAGCAGCGCGTCCATGGATACGCAGTATTTT.

The genes are TRBV5-1 and TRBJ2-7; D is ambiguous. The CDR3 covers 13 residues. Germline V CDR1 and CDR2: SGHRS, YFSETQ. V was shortened by 4 bases and J by 1 base, with 9 bases between the two germline ends. The CDR3 nucleotides read TGCGCCAGCAGCACTCTCTTTTCCTACGAGCAGTACTTC. Translation gives CASSTLFSYEQYF.

The table lists this clonotype with a few counts. J is TRBJ2-7 and V is TRBV12-3 or TRBV12-4; D is possibly TRBD1 (5 bases). Trimming took 5 bases from V and 0 from J, leaving 14 bases between them. The CDR3 runs 15 residues. Here the CDR3 DNA reads TGTGCCAGCAGTCAACCCAGGGAATTCTCCTACGAGCAGTACTTC. It codes for CASSQPREFSYEQYF.

V gene TRBV20-1 combines with J gene TRBJ2-1; the match to TRBD1 covers 9 bases. The CDR3 runs 16 residues. The trim removed 6 bases at V and 7 bases at J, leaving 16 bases unmatched. CDR1 and CDR2 (germline): DFQATT, SNEGSKA (reference sequence). Here the CDR3 reads CSASFPGQGPSNEQFF. CDR3 in DNA: TGCAGTGCCTCATTCCCCGGACAGGGGCCCTCTAATGAGCAGTTCTTC.

V and J are TRBV7-3 and TRBJ1-1; D call uncertain. The CDR3 is 13 amino acids. CDR1 is SGHTA, CDR2 FQGTGA, per germline. Trimming removed 7 bases from V and 1 base from J, with 10 bases in between. The CDR3 nucleotides read TGTGCCAGCACCCCCGGGGAGAACACTGAAGCTTTCTTT. Amino acid sequence: CASTPGENTEAFF.

This clonotype has a count of ten or more. CDR3 protein: CATSGTGTGEREQYF. For the CDR3, the DNA is TGTGCCACCAGTGGAACCGGGACAGGGGAACGCGAGCAGTACTTC. The chain uses TRBV24-1 and TRBJ2-7; TRBD1 matches 10 bases. The germline CDR1 and CDR2 sequences are KGHDR and SFDVKD. V gave up 5 bases and J gave up 6 bases; unmatched junction bases: 9. The CDR3 has 15 residues.

This clonotype was counted many times. This chain uses TRBV4-3 with TRBJ2-3, with 7 nucleotides matching TRBD2. The CDR3 extends over 17 amino acids. CDR1 LGHNA and CDR2 YSLEER come from the germline V gene. Unmatched junction bases numbered 8, after V lost 2 bases and J lost 0 bases. For the CDR3, the DNA is TGCGCCAGCAGCCAACTAGCGGTCCTTTCTAGCACAGATACGCAGTATTTT. It yields the protein CASSQLAVLSSTDTQYF.

This rearrangement joins TRBV11-1 to TRBJ2-1; TRBD2 matches at 11 bases. Germline lookup yields CDR1 SGHAT and CDR2 FQDESV (reference sequence). CDR3 size: 18 residues. Trimming cost V 6 bases and J 0 bases; bases outside gene matches: 10. CDR3 region: CASRSRLAGRFSYNEQFF. CDR3 in DNA: TGTGCCAGCAGGTCCCGACTAGCGGGGAGGTTCTCCTACAATGAGCAGTTCTTC. The whole variable domain, remainder taken from reference TRBV11-1 and TRBJ2-1, is EAEVAQSPRYKITEKSQAVAFWCDPISGHATLYWYRQILGQGPELLVQFQDESVVDDSQLPKDRFSAERLKGVDSTLKIQPAELGDSAMYLCASRSRLAGRFSYNEQFFGPGTRLTVL.

This clonotype was picked up a small number of times. V gene TRBV12-3 or TRBV12-4 combines with J gene TRBJ1-2; D unclear. V was cut by 5 bases and J by 8 bases, with 21 bases left in between. This CDR3 region has 15 residues. The CDR3 DNA reads as TGTGCCAGCAGTACCTCGGGCAGACGGCCGGGAGGCTACACCTTC. The encoded protein is CASSTSGRRPGGYTF.

In its sample, this clonotype was seen a few times. The chain carries TRBV4-3 and TRBJ2-2; no reliable D call. Germline values: CDR1 LGHNA, CDR2 YSLEER. The germline V and J ends were trimmed by 0 bases and 7 bases, with 9 bases remaining between them. The length of the CDR3 is 14 residues. The CDR3 DNA follows: TGCGCCAGCAGCCAAGATGCCCCGTTCGGGGAGCTGTTTTTT. It codes for CASSQDAPFGELFF.

J is TRBJ2-1 and V is TRBV12-3 or TRBV12-4; TRBD2 aligns across 8 bases. Trimming took 5 bases from V and 5 from J; bases not matched to a gene: 2. There are 13 residues in the CDR3. The CDR3 DNA follows: TGTGCCAGCAGTCAACTAGCGGACAATGAGCAGTTCTTC. Protein sequence: CASSQLADNEQFF.

The J gene is TRBJ2-7, the V gene TRBV7-2; D possibly corresponds to TRBD1 (5 bases). Germline values: CDR1 SGHTA, CDR2 FQGNSA. Trimming shortened V by 5 bases and J by 3 bases, and 29 bases separated the two germline ends. This CDR3 is 19 amino acids long. CDR3 in DNA: TGTGCCAGCAGCGGCTCCCGACAGCTCAGCCCAACCTCTTTCTACGAGCAGTACTTC. It translates to CASSGSRQLSPTSFYEQYF.

This clonotype was detected a few times. V gene TRBV28 combines with J gene TRBJ2-1; 8 bases are a match to TRBD2. The CDR3 length is 16 residues. Germline CDR1 is MDHEN and CDR2 is SYDVKM. Germline trimming cut 2 bases from V and 4 bases from J; bases unmatched to any gene: 7. CDR3 protein: CASSLVASGFYNEQFF. As DNA, the CDR3 is TGTGCCAGCAGTTTAGTGGCTAGCGGGTTTTACAATGAGCAGTTCTTC.

This clonotype appeared a few times. The gene calls are TRBV21-1 and TRBJ2-1; the tabulated D call, TRBD2, remains unverified against the DNA. TRBV21-1 is a recognized pseudogene. The CDR3 spans 15 residues. For the CDR3, the DNA is TGTGCCAGCAGCACAAGACTAGCGGGACTCAATGAGCAGTTCTTC. It specifies CASSTRLAGLNEQFF.

The chain couples TRBV3-1 to TRBJ2-2; 7 bases match TRBD1. Germline values: CDR1 LGHDT, CDR2 YNNKEL (reference sequence). The CDR3 contains 16 residues. The junction had 3 bases not matched to a gene; V was cut back by 1 base and J by 1 base. The CDR3 bases are TGTGCCAGCAGCCAAGTGACAGGGTGGAACACCGGGGAGCTGTTTTTT. This sequence encodes CASSQVTGWNTGELFF.

In its sample, this clonotype was seen a few times. The V gene is TRBV19, the J gene TRBJ2-3; D possibly matches TRBD1 or TRBD2 (6 bases each). The CDR3 runs to 14 residues. V gave up 6 bases and J gave up 4 bases, with 14 bases separating them. Germline assignment: CDR1 LNHDA and CDR2 SQIVND (reference sequence). The CDR3 reads CASRGGRVADTQYF. CDR3 in DNA: TGTGCCAGTAGAGGGGGGCGGGTCGCAGATACGCAGTATTTT.